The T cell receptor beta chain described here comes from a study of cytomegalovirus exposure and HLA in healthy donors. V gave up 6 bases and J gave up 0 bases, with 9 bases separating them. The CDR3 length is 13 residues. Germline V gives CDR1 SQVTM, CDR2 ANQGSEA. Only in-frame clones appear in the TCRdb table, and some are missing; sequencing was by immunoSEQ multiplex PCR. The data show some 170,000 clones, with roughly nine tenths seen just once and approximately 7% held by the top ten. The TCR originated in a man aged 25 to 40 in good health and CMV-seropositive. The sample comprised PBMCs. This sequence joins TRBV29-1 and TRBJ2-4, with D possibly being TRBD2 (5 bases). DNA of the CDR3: TGCAGCGTCCGGACTCTAGCCAAAAACATTCAGTACTTC. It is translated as CSVRTLAKNIQYF.